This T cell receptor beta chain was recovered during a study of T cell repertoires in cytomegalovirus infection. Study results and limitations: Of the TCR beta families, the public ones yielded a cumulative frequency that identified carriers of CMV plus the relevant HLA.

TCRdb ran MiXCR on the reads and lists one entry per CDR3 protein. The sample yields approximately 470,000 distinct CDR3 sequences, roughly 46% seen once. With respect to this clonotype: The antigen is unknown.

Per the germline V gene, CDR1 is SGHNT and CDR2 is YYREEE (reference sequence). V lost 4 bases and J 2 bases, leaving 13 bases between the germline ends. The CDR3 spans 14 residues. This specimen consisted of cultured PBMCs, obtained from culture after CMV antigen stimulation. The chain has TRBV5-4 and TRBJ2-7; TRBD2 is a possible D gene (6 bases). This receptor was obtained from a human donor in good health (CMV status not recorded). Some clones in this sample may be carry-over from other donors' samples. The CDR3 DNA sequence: TGTGCCAGCAGCCGGCACGGGACTGCCTACGAGCAGTACTTC. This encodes CASSRHGTAYEQYF.